The 28 T cell receptor beta chains in this list originate from one sample, sequenced in a study of beta chain features in type 1 diabetes. The study reverse transcribed the entire isolated RNA, so it sequenced expressed TCRB transcripts. The table came from immunoSEQ multiplex PCR; TCRdb's copy has only in-frame clones and leaves some out. Among almost 350,000 clones listed, approximately 8.2% were seen once. The source material was central memory CD4+ T cells from blood. Source of these receptors: a woman younger than 35 in good health.

The V gene is TRBV25-1, the J gene TRBJ2-7, with 8 bases matching TRBD1. Germline V lookup: CDR1 MGHDK, CDR2 SYGVNS. V was pared by 9 bases and J by 4 bases, with 8 bases of the junction left unmatched. This CDR3 is built from 13 residues. CDR3 residues: CASAGTGRYEQYF. The CDR3 region has the DNA TGTGCCAGTGCCGGGACAGGACGATACGAGCAGTACTTC.

This clone was counted between two and nine times. The chain is built from TRBV6-5 and TRBJ2-1; 7 bases align to TRBD2. This CDR3 region has 14 residues. With V trimmed by 4 bases and J by 9 bases, 9 bases remained unmatched. CDR1 is MNHEY and CDR2 is SVGAGI in the germline V gene. The DNA of the CDR3 is TGTGCCAGCAGTTTTGCGGGAGAAATGGGTGAGCAGTTCTTC. Its translation: CASSFAGEMGEQFF.

A few counts support this clone. CDR3 coding DNA: TGTGCCAGCAGCTGGGACATCGGATATGGCTACACCTTC. Translated: CASSWDIGYGYTF. V is TRBV7-9 and J is TRBJ1-2; TRBD1 is a possible D gene (6 bases). The length of the CDR3 is 13 residues. The V gene's germline CDR1 is SEHNR and CDR2 FQNEAQ (reference sequence). Trimming removed 4 bases from V and 5 bases from J, with 11 bases in between.

This clone was seen only a few times. V is TRBV9 and J is TRBJ2-5; D uncertain. Trimming cost V 5 bases and J 0 bases, with 8 bases left between them. The germline CDR1 and CDR2 sequences are SGDLS and YYNGEE. The CDR3 covers 13 residues. CDR3 in amino acids: CASSLGYQETQYF. CDR3 DNA: TGTGCCAGCAGTCTTGGGTACCAAGAGACCCAGTACTTC.

This clone was seen only a few times. J is TRBJ2-5 and V is TRBV20-1; D unresolved. The CDR3 totals 11 residues. V was cut by 0 bases and J by 5 bases, with 4 bases left in between. Germline V gene lookup returns CDR1 DFQATT and CDR2 SNEGSKA (reference sequence). CDR3 DNA sequence: TGCAGTGCTAGAGACGAGGAGACCCAGTACTTC. Amino acid sequence: CSARDEETQYF.

This chain links TRBV25-1 with TRBJ2-7; 7 positions agree with TRBD2. The ends lost 1 base at V and 1 base at J; junction bases unmatched: 1. The germline CDR1 and CDR2 sequences are MGHDK and SYGVNS. This CDR3 comprises 14 residues. The DNA of the CDR3 is TGTGCCAGCAGTGAATCGCGGGAGTCCTACGAGCAGTACTTC. Its translation is CASSESRESYEQYF.

This clone has a count of ten or more. Other DNA sequences within the sample encode an identical CDR3. The CDR3 region is CASSPPGPYEQYF. CDR3 DNA: TGTGCCAGCTCACCCCCGGGGCCCTACGAGCAGTACTTC. The V and J genes are TRBV18 and TRBJ2-7; D possibly matches TRBD1 or TRBD2 (5 bases each). Germline V lookup: CDR1 KGHSH, CDR2 LQKENI. V lost 3 bases and J 2 bases, leaving 8 bases between the germline ends. The CDR3 runs 13 residues. Filled out from reference TRBV18 and TRBJ2-7, the complete variable domain reads NAGVMQNPRHLVRRRGQEARLRCSPMKGHSHVYWYRQLPEEGLKFMVYLQKENIIDESGMPKERFSAEFPKEGPSILRIQQVVRGDSAAYFCASSPPGPYEQYFGPGTRLTVT.

This clone has a handful of counts. V is TRBV12-5 and J is TRBJ2-3; D not certain. Per germline, CDR1 LGHNT and CDR2 FRNRAP. The CDR3 has 13 amino acids. Trimming pared 2 bases from V and 3 bases from J, leaving 6 bases between. The chain's CDR3 is CASGLTETDTQYF. CDR3 DNA: TGTGCTAGTGGTTTGACAGAAACAGATACGCAGTATTTT.

This clone showed up just a few times. V is TRBV5-1 and J is TRBJ1-2; no firm D call. The length of the CDR3 is 14 residues. V lost 2 bases, J lost 1 base, and 9 bases lay in between. Germline V gives CDR1 SGHRS, CDR2 YFSETQ. The CDR3 sequence is CASSLRTDNYGYTF. DNA for the CDR3: TGCGCCAGCAGCTTACGGACGGATAACTATGGCTACACCTTC.

A few counts support this clone. This chain links TRBV21-1 with TRBJ2-2; TRBD1, the table's D call, lacks a check against the DNA. TRBV21-1 is listed as a pseudogene. This CDR3 has 18 residues. In DNA, the CDR3 is TGTGCCAGCGTCCTTCTCTCACCGGGACAGGGGAACACCGGGGAGCTGTTTTTT. It is translated as CASVLLSPGQGNTGELFF.

This clone was recorded many times. The chain carries TRBV18 and TRBJ2-7, with D tentatively TRBD2 (6 bases). This CDR3 is 13 amino acids long. The germline V gene encodes CDR1 KGHSH and CDR2 LQKENI. V was shortened by 3 bases and J by 7 bases, with 13 bases between the two germline ends. The chain's CDR3 is CASSPLAEGEQYF. The DNA of the CDR3 is TGTGCCAGCTCACCTCTCGCGGAGGGTGAGCAGTACTTC.

The chain recombines TRBV4-3 with TRBJ2-3, with 11 bases identical to TRBD2. Unmatched junction bases numbered 12, after V lost 0 bases and J lost 4 bases. Germline V gene lookup returns CDR1 LGHNA and CDR2 YSLEER. This CDR3 comprises 19 residues. The CDR3, as DNA: TGCGCCAGCAGCCAAGATCCCATAACTAGCGGGAGATGGGCAGATACGCAGTATTTT. Amino acids: CASSQDPITSGRWADTQYF.

The V and J genes are TRBV5-8 and TRBJ2-3; 7 bases are shared with TRBD2. The CDR3 has 16 amino acids. Germline loops: CDR1 SGHTS, CDR2 YDEGEE. V lost 1 base, J lost 4 bases, and 9 bases stayed unmatched. CDR3 loop: CASSLWVAGFADTQYF. The CDR3, as DNA: TGTGCCAGCAGCTTGTGGGTAGCGGGCTTCGCAGATACGCAGTATTTT. Full variable domain (missing parts from reference TRBV5-8 and TRBJ2-3): EAGVTQSPTHLIKTRGQQATLRCSPISGHTSVYWYQQALGLGLQFLLWYDEGEERNRGNFPPRFSGRQFPNYSSELNVNALELEDSALYLCASSLWVAGFADTQYFGPGTRLTVL.

The rearrangement links TRBV18 to TRBJ2-5; D may be TRBD1 (5 bases). Trimming removed 3 bases from V and 2 bases from J, with 13 bases in between. Germline V CDR1 and CDR2: KGHSH, LQKENI. The CDR3 consists of 15 residues. CDR3 in DNA: TGTGCCAGCTCACCGGTTCGACAGCCACAAGAGACCCAGTACTTC. Translated, it gives CASSPVRQPQETQYF.

This clone occurred a few times. The J gene is TRBJ2-7, the V gene TRBV29-1, with 9 bases lining up with TRBD1. CDR1 and CDR2 from the germline V gene are SQVTM and ANQGSEA. The CDR3 runs to 14 residues. J was trimmed by 0 bases and V by 6 bases; bases with no gene match: 6. The DNA of the CDR3 is TGCAGCGTCCGAGGGACAGGGTTCTCCTACGAGCAGTACTTC. Amino acids: CSVRGTGFSYEQYF.

This clone turned up a few times. The chain uses TRBV9 and TRBJ2-5, with no clear D. Deletions cut 4 bases from V and 4 bases from J, with 17 bases between. Germline CDR1 SGDLS, CDR2 YYNGEE. The CDR3 totals 15 residues. CDR3 coding DNA: TGTGCCAGCAGCCCTACTACTATCCCCCGAGAGACCCAGTACTTC. Translated, it gives CASSPTTIPRETQYF.

This clone was seen at least ten times. The V gene is TRBV4-3, the J gene TRBJ2-4; unclear D gene. Deletions cut 0 bases from V and 4 bases from J, with 7 bases between. The CDR3 is 14 amino acids. Germline V gene data show CDR1 as LGHNA and CDR2 as YSLEER. The CDR3 here is CASSQDLGKNIQYF. The CDR3 coding sequence is TGCGCCAGCAGCCAAGATCTTGGGAAAAACATTCAGTACTTC.

The CDR3 DNA reads TGTGCCACCAGCAGACCCAATCTAGCGGGAGGGGGAATGGCCATTCAGTACTTC. Protein: CATSRPNLAGGGMAIQYF. The gene calls are TRBV15 and TRBJ2-4; TRBD2 aligns across 12 bases. CDR1 and CDR2 (germline): LNHNV, YYDKDF (reference sequence). The ends lost 2 bases at V and 9 bases at J; junction bases unmatched: 14. The length of the CDR3 is 18 residues.

The chain has TRBV5-1 and TRBJ2-3, with 9 bases lining up with TRBD1. Unmatched junction bases numbered 1, after V lost 0 bases and J lost 2 bases. The CDR3 runs 15 residues. Germline values: CDR1 SGHRS, CDR2 YFSETQ. In DNA, the CDR3 is TGCGCCAGCAGCTTGGACAGGGGGCCCACAGATACGCAGTATTTT. This gives the protein CASSLDRGPTDTQYF.

The table lists this clone with a few counts. The same CDR3 also results from other DNA sequences found in this sample. The chain uses TRBV28 and TRBJ2-7, with D possibly being TRBD2 (6 bases). Germline V gives CDR1 MDHEN, CDR2 SYDVKM. V was cut by 2 bases and J by 0 bases, with 8 bases left in between. This CDR3 is 14 amino acids long. The CDR3 DNA sequence: TGTGCCAGCAGTTTAGGGGGGAGCTCCTACGAGCAGTACTTC. This codes for CASSLGGSSYEQYF.

The V call is TRBV7-2, the J call TRBJ2-5; D is unresolved. V dropped 5 bases and J dropped 1 base, with 5 bases sitting between them. This CDR3 region has 12 residues. In germline, CDR1 is SGHTA, CDR2 FQGNSA. The CDR3 region is CASSQPQETQYF. CDR3 bases: TGTGCCAGCAGCCAACCCCAAGAGACCCAGTACTTC.

The V call is TRBV7-8, the J call TRBJ2-7; 10 bases line up with TRBD1. This CDR3 region has 15 residues. In germline, CDR1 is SGHVS, CDR2 FQNEAQ. With V trimmed by 5 bases and J by 6 bases, 10 bases remained unmatched. Here the CDR3 DNA reads TGTGCCAGCAGCCTGTCGACAGGGGGCGCGTCCGAGCAGTACTTC. This codes for CASSLSTGGASEQYF.

The sample holds many counts of this clone. Different DNA sequences within this sample yield the same CDR3. V usage is TRBV5-4 and J usage is TRBJ2-5, with 12 bases matching TRBD2. This CDR3 is built from 15 residues. CDR1 SGHNT and CDR2 YYREEE come from the germline V gene (reference sequence). V lost 5 bases, J lost 1 base, and 3 bases stayed unmatched. CDR3 protein: CASSLTSGSQETQYF. In nucleotides, the CDR3 is TGTGCCAGCAGTTTGACTAGCGGGAGCCAAGAGACCCAGTACTTC.

This clone was recorded many times. The chain carries TRBV14 and TRBJ2-3; D remains ambiguous. V gave up 4 bases and J gave up 2 bases, with 10 bases separating them. Germline V gene data show CDR1 as SGHDN and CDR2 as FVKESK. The CDR3 is made up of 14 amino acids. The CDR3 loop reads CASSPGAFTDTQYF. For the CDR3, the DNA is TGTGCCAGCAGCCCTGGCGCGTTCACAGATACGCAGTATTTT.

The sample holds many counts of this clone. The chain joins TRBV18 to TRBJ2-3, with 9 bases that match TRBD2. V gave up 4 bases and J gave up 0 bases; unmatched junction bases: 5. Looked up from germline, CDR1 is KGHSH and CDR2 is LQKENI. This CDR3 is built from 16 residues. The CDR3 spells CASSRRLAASTDTQYF. The CDR3 nucleotides read TGTGCCAGCTCACGAAGACTAGCGGCTAGCACAGATACGCAGTATTTT. Based on the CDR3 plus reference TRBV18 and TRBJ2-3, the full variable domain is NAGVMQNPRHLVRRRGQEARLRCSPMKGHSHVYWYRQLPEEGLKFMVYLQKENIIDESGMPKERFSAEFPKEGPSILRIQQVVRGDSAAYFCASSRRLAASTDTQYFGPGTRLTVL.

The chain joins TRBV14 to TRBJ2-7, with D unresolved. Trimming stripped 0 bases from V and 1 base from J, with 13 bases between. The CDR3 length is 16 residues. Germline CDR1 reads SGHDN; CDR2 reads FVKESK. CDR3 nucleotide sequence: TGTGCCAGCAGCCAAGAATTCTCGGGCAGGTCCTACGAGCAGTACTTC. This gives the protein CASSQEFSGRSYEQYF. Combining the CDR3 with reference TRBV14 and TRBJ2-7 gives the whole variable domain EAGVTQFPSHSVIEKGQTVTLRCDPISGHDNLYWYRRVMGKEIKFLLHFVKESKQDESGMPNNRFLAERTGGTYSTLKVQPAELEDSGVYFCASSQEFSGRSYEQYFGPGTRLTVT.

The rearrangement uses TRBV5-1 and TRBJ2-1; 14 bases match TRBD2. The CDR3 totals 15 residues. The germline V gene has CDR1 SGHRS and CDR2 YFSETQ. V shed 4 bases, J shed 15 bases, and the junction held 12 bases outside the gene matches. CDR3 DNA sequence: TGCGCCAGCAGCGTAACCGGGACTAGCGGGAGAGGTGTGTTCTTC. Protein: CASSVTGTSGRGVFF.

This clone was recorded many times. V gene TRBV29-1 combines with J gene TRBJ1-1; no firm D call. The CDR3 consists of 12 residues. V lost 7 bases, J lost 4 bases, and 13 bases lay in between. Germline lookup yields CDR1 SQVTM and CDR2 ANQGSEA. CDR3 sequence reads: CSAIPLTTEAFF. The CDR3 DNA reads TGCAGCGCTATCCCCTTGACCACTGAAGCTTTCTTT.